The 14 T cell receptor beta chains in this list originate from one sample, sequenced in a study of cytomegalovirus exposure and HLA in healthy donors. The study ran its PCR with 60 Vbeta and 13 Jbeta primers. The data were produced by immunoSEQ multiplex PCR, yet TCRdb's version contains in-frame clones alone and is incomplete. The sample carries 170,000 or so clones, under 90% recorded once. What was sequenced was PBMCs. The source of these receptors is a man younger than 35 in good health and CMV-seronegative.

The V gene is TRBV15, the J gene TRBJ2-1; 8 bases line up with TRBD2. J lost 15 bases, V lost 0 bases, and 4 bases had no gene match. The CDR3 length is 12 residues. Germline CDR1 reads LNHNV; CDR2 reads YYDKDF (reference sequence). In DNA, the CDR3 is TGTGCCACCAGCAGAGATCGGGAGGGTGCGTTCTTC. Translated: CATSRDREGAFF.

The V call is TRBV7-9, the J call TRBJ2-7; D is possibly TRBD1 (6 bases). The V and J ends lost 6 bases and 3 bases respectively, with 15 bases between them. The CDR3 is 14 amino acids. Germline V gives CDR1 SEHNR, CDR2 FQNEAQ (reference sequence). CDR3 region: CASSGQWSNYEQYF. In nucleotides, the CDR3 is TGTGCCAGCAGTGGACAGTGGTCTAACTACGAGCAGTACTTC.

This clone was counted a few times. This chain links TRBV10-3 with TRBJ1-1; TRBD1 matches at 8 bases. Trimming removed 6 bases from V and 1 base from J; junction bases left unmatched: 4. The CDR3 extends over 14 amino acids. Germline loops: CDR1 ENHRY, CDR2 SYGVKD. CDR3 loop: CAIRQGVGNTEAFF. CDR3 in DNA: TGTGCCATCAGACAGGGGGTGGGGAACACTGAAGCTTTCTTT.

The chain employs TRBV27 and TRBJ1-3; TRBD1 is a possible D gene (5 bases). V was trimmed by 5 bases and J by 0 bases, leaving 11 bases between them. This CDR3 has 15 amino acids. In germline, CDR1 is MNHEY, CDR2 SMNVEV (reference sequence). As DNA, the CDR3 is TGTGCCAGCAGTCCGACAGCCTACTCTGGAAACACCATATATTTT. Translation gives CASSPTAYSGNTIYF.

This clone was seen a handful of times. The chain recombines TRBV4-1 with TRBJ1-6; weak D call: TRBD1 (6 bases). Trimming took off 3 bases at V and 10 bases at J, with 28 bases between the two ends. The V gene's germline CDR1 is MGHRA and CDR2 YSYEKL. This CDR3 is 19 amino acids long. CDR3 DNA sequence: TGCGCCAGCAGCCACCTAGATTACAGGGAATTGGATCCAAGCTCACCCCTCCACTTT. Its protein is CASSHLDYRELDPSSPLHF.

The chain combines TRBV7-9 with TRBJ2-3; D is unresolved. The CDR3 has 13 amino acids. Germline CDR1 SEHNR, CDR2 FQNEAQ (reference sequence). V was clipped by 1 base and J by 6 bases, with 8 bases between them. In DNA form, the CDR3 reads TGTGCCAGCAGCTTAGGAGAGCTGGATACGCAGTATTTT. Translating gives CASSLGELDTQYF.

V is TRBV28 and J is TRBJ2-5; TRBD2 agrees at 9 bases. The end of the DNA is better explained by TRBJ2-7, so the J call may be wrong. The CDR3 has 13 residues. Looked up from germline, CDR1 is MDHEN and CDR2 is SYDVKM. CDR3 residues: CASSTSGPYEQYF. The CDR3 DNA reads TGTGCCAGCAGCACTAGCGGGCCTTACGAGCAGTACTTC.

A single count supports this clone. This CDR3 reads CASSQEGLAITDTQYF. The CDR3 nucleotides are TGCGCCAGCAGCCAAGAAGGACTAGCAATCACAGATACGCAGTATTTT. V gene TRBV4-1 combines with J gene TRBJ2-3, with 8 bases aligning to TRBD2. The trim removed 0 bases at V and 2 bases at J, leaving 4 bases unmatched. The CDR3 is 16 residues long. Germline-derived CDR1 and CDR2 are MGHRA and YSYEKL.

The gene calls are TRBV9 and TRBJ2-3, with 9 bases aligning to TRBD2. In germline, CDR1 is SGDLS, CDR2 YYNGEE. V shed 7 bases, J shed 4 bases, and the junction held 10 bases outside the gene matches. The CDR3 has 15 residues. In DNA, the CDR3 is TGTGCCAGCGCTCGGCGGGTAGCGGGAGCAGATACGCAGTATTTT. Translation: CASARRVAGADTQYF.

This chain connects TRBV18 to TRBJ2-7, with TRBD2 matching 8 bases. V shed 6 bases, J shed 3 bases, and the junction held 7 bases outside the gene matches. This CDR3 is 14 amino acids long. Germline V gives CDR1 KGHSH, CDR2 LQKENI. Here the CDR3 DNA reads TGTGCCAGCTCCCAGGAGCGGGGGAACTACGAGCAGTACTTC. It is translated as CASSQERGNYEQYF.

V is TRBV30 and J is TRBJ2-1, with TRBD1 as a possible D gene (6 bases). V gave up 3 bases and J gave up 12 bases, with 21 bases separating them. The CDR3 spans 14 residues. Germline-derived CDR1 and CDR2 are GTSNPN and SVGIG (reference sequence). CDR3 sequence (DNA): TGTGCCTGGAGCCACGTACAGGGTAGTGGACCGCAGTTCTTC. It translates to CAWSHVQGSGPQFF. The full variable domain, rest sourced from reference TRBV30 and TRBJ2-1, is SQTIHQWPATLVQPVGSPLSLECTVEGTSNPNLYWYRQAAGRGLQLLFYSVGIGQISSEVPQNLSASRPQDRQFILSSKKLLLSDSGFYLCAWSHVQGSGPQFFGPGTRLTVL.

The rearrangement joins TRBV5-5 to TRBJ1-1, with D possibly being TRBD1 (6 bases). From germline, CDR1 is SGHKS and CDR2 YYEKEE (reference sequence). V lost 1 base and J lost 6, with 16 bases in between. The CDR3 length is 15 residues. Here the CDR3 DNA reads TGTGCCAGCAGCTTGATATTCAGGGGAAGGTCTGAAGCTTTCTTT. This codes for CASSLIFRGRSEAFF.

V and J are TRBV4-1 and TRBJ1-5, with 8 bases lining up with TRBD1. The CDR3 contains 15 residues. CDR1 and CDR2 (germline): MGHRA, YSYEKL. V lost 4 bases to trimming and J lost 7 bases; unmatched junction nucleotides: 9. CDR3 amino acids: CASSPRQGAGQPQHF. The CDR3 region has the DNA TGCGCCAGCAGCCCTCGCCAGGGGGCCGGCCAGCCCCAGCATTTT.

In regard to this clone: At one of its ends the junction is not consistent with the germline gene, which may arise from a read error. V gene TRBV7-2 combines with J gene TRBJ2-7; D gene uncertain. Germline values: CDR1 SGHTA, CDR2 FQGNSA. CDR3 length equals 17 residues. CDR3 loop: CASSLTLPPGSFYEQCF. Written as DNA, the CDR3 is TGTGCCAGCAGCTTAACCCTCCCCCCAGGCAGTTTCTACGAGCAGTGCTTC.